The 18 T cell receptor beta chains presented below share a single source sample, sequenced in a study of blood T cell repertoires in COVID-19. Clones were sequenced by immunoSEQ multiplex PCR, and TCRdb holds only the in-frame ones, with some missing. The table has approximately 300,000 clones, around nine tenths seen once; the top ten hold 5% to 5.5%. The material sequenced was PBMCs or T cells enriched from blood (not recorded which). The receptors come from a man between 60 and 75 years old who had recovered from COVID-19.

This chain uses TRBV27 with TRBJ2-1; 14 nucleotides align to TRBD2. V lost 4 bases, J lost 8 bases, and 4 bases stayed unmatched. This CDR3 has 15 residues. CDR1 and CDR2 (germline): MNHEY, SMNVEV (reference sequence). DNA of the CDR3: TGTGCCAGCAGTTCCGGGACTAGCGGGAGTCATGAGCAGTTCTTC. It yields the protein CASSSGTSGSHEQFF.

The chain couples TRBV11-3 to TRBJ2-1, with no clear D. Germline V gene sequence: CDR1 SGHNT, CDR2 YENEEA. CDR3 length equals 16 residues. V was clipped by 2 bases and J by 2 bases, with 13 bases between them. The CDR3 nucleotides are TGTGCCAGCAGCTTATTGTACGAAGCGCCCTACAATGAGCAGTTCTTC. Protein product: CASSLLYEAPYNEQFF.

V is TRBV9 and J is TRBJ2-1, with 8 bases that match TRBD2. V lost 4 bases to trimming and J lost 7 bases; unmatched junction nucleotides: 10. The CDR3 contains 15 residues. The germline gives CDR1 SGDLS, CDR2 YYNGEE. The CDR3 loop reads CASSPPAGGKNEQFF. For the CDR3, the DNA is TGTGCCAGCAGCCCCCCGGCGGGAGGAAAAAATGAGCAGTTCTTC. Full variable domain (outside the CDR3, taken from reference TRBV9 and TRBJ2-1): DSGVTQTPKHLITATGQRVTLRCSPRSGDLSVYWYQQSLDQGLQFLIQYYNGEERAKGNILERFSAQQFPDLHSELNLSSLELGDSALYFCASSPPAGGKNEQFFGPGTRLTVL.

This clone was counted only a few times. V is TRBV19 and J is TRBJ1-1; D may be TRBD1 (5 bases). Trimming removed 4 bases at V and 1 base at J, with 16 bases between. CDR1 and CDR2 from the germline V gene are LNHDA and SQIVND (reference sequence). This CDR3 has 16 residues. The CDR3 sequence: CASSTAPRGRNTEAFF. The CDR3 DNA reads TGTGCCAGTAGTACCGCCCCCCGGGGGAGGAACACTGAAGCTTTCTTT.

The chain couples TRBV6-5 to TRBJ2-1; the D gene is possibly TRBD2 (6 bases). CDR3 length: 15 amino acids. The germline gives CDR1 MNHEY, CDR2 SVGAGI. Trimming cost V 5 bases and J 2 bases, with 13 bases left between them. The CDR3: CASSPGGTAYNEQFF. CDR3 DNA sequence: TGTGCCAGCAGTCCGGGCGGGACTGCCTACAATGAGCAGTTCTTC.

V usage is TRBV5-1 and J usage is TRBJ2-3, with D possibly being TRBD1 (6 bases). CDR1 is SGHRS, CDR2 YFSETQ, per germline. This CDR3 comprises 16 residues. The V gene lost 0 bases and the J gene lost 0 bases, with 11 bases spanning the gap. Here the CDR3 reads CASSLDGGGSTDTQYF. The CDR3 nucleotides are TGCGCCAGCAGCTTGGATGGGGGCGGTAGCACAGATACGCAGTATTTT.

The chain recombines TRBV2 with TRBJ2-5, with 12 bases matching TRBD2. This CDR3 contains 18 residues. With 2 bases clipped from V and 5 bases from J, the junction kept 12 bases outside the gene matches. From germline, CDR1 is SNHLY and CDR2 FYNNEI. The CDR3 sequence: CASSEPARRLAGDETQYF. The CDR3 coding sequence is TGTGCCAGCAGTGAACCCGCACGGAGACTAGCGGGAGATGAGACCCAGTACTTC.

The J gene is TRBJ1-5, the V gene TRBV28; perhaps TRBD1 as D (5 bases). CDR3 length: 12 residues. CDR1 is MDHEN, CDR2 SYDVKM, per germline. V was pared by 6 bases and J by 11 bases, with 14 bases between. CDR3 region: CASSATPGAQHF. CDR3 in DNA: TGTGCCAGCAGCGCTACGCCGGGGGCCCAGCATTTT.

The chain employs TRBV5-1 and TRBJ2-1; TRBD2 aligns across 9 bases. Germline V gene lookup returns CDR1 SGHRS and CDR2 YFSETQ. CDR3 length: 16 residues. V was pared by 0 bases and J by 5 bases, with 6 bases of the junction left unmatched. CDR3 loop: CASSLELAGENNEQFF. The CDR3 coding sequence is TGCGCCAGCAGCTTGGAACTAGCGGGTGAGAACAATGAGCAGTTCTTC.

The chain combines TRBV5-8 with TRBJ1-4, with 10 nucleotides matching TRBD1. The CDR3 sequence is 17 residues long. Germline assignment: CDR1 SGHTS and CDR2 YDEGEE. The V gene end was trimmed by 2 bases and the J gene end by 4 bases; junction bases not matched to a gene: 8. The CDR3 DNA follows: TGTGCCAGCAGCTTCGACACCGGGACAGGGGATAATGAAAAACTGTTTTTT. This codes for CASSFDTGTGDNEKLFF.

The V gene is TRBV7-2, the J gene TRBJ1-1; D is perhaps TRBD1 (5 bases). With 3 bases removed from V and 4 bases from J, the gap between germline ends came to 12 bases. The CDR3 has 14 amino acids. CDR1 is SGHTA, CDR2 FQGNSA, per germline. CDR3 amino acids: CASSFLVGGTEAFF. CDR3 sequence (DNA): TGTGCCAGCAGCTTCCTGGTGGGGGGCACTGAAGCTTTCTTT.

The chain uses TRBV18 and TRBJ1-4; D remains unclear. The CDR3 sequence is 15 residues long. Looked up from germline, CDR1 is KGHSH and CDR2 is LQKENI. Trimming cost V 3 bases and J 5 bases, with 13 bases left between them. This CDR3 reads CASSPISNMNEKLFF. The CDR3 bases are TGTGCCAGCTCACCGATCAGTAACATGAATGAAAAACTGTTTTTT.

This sequence joins TRBV5-1 and TRBJ1-4; 10 positions agree with TRBD1. Germline trimming cut 3 bases from V and 0 bases from J; bases unmatched to any gene: 5. The CDR3 totals 17 residues. Germline values: CDR1 SGHRS, CDR2 YFSETQ. CDR3 protein: CASSSGQGGTTNEKLFF. The CDR3 DNA reads as TGCGCCAGCAGCTCCGGACAGGGGGGCACAACTAATGAAAAACTGTTTTTT.

The chain combines TRBV5-4 with TRBJ2-5; D may be TRBD1 (6 bases). The germline CDR1 and CDR2 sequences are SGHNT and YYREEE (reference sequence). The CDR3 covers 14 residues. V gave up 4 bases and J gave up 2 bases, with 12 bases separating them. The CDR3 here is CASSKGTHQETQYF. Here the CDR3 DNA reads TGTGCCAGCAGCAAAGGGACACATCAAGAGACCCAGTACTTC.

V usage is TRBV2 and J usage is TRBJ2-7; D unresolved. The CDR3 length is 11 residues. Germline CDR1 reads SNHLY; CDR2 reads FYNNEI. V was trimmed by 5 bases and J by 0 bases, leaving 2 bases between them. The CDR3 DNA is TGTGCCAGCAGTTACTCCTACGAGCAGTACTTC. Encoded protein: CASSYSYEQYF. Full variable domain (rest looked up from reference TRBV2 and TRBJ2-7): EPEVTQTPSHQVTQMGQEVILRCVPISNHLYFYWYRQILGQKVEFLVSFYNNEISEKSEIFDDQFSVERPDGSNFTLKIRSTKLEDSAMYFCASSYSYEQYFGPGTRLTVT.

The chain combines TRBV5-1 with TRBJ2-5, with 7 bases identical to TRBD2. The germline gives CDR1 SGHRS, CDR2 YFSETQ. The CDR3 has 14 amino acids. The trim removed 1 base at V and 5 bases at J, leaving 5 bases unmatched. In DNA form, the CDR3 reads TGCGCCAGCAGCTTGCTCGGGAGGAGGGAGACCCAGTACTTC. It yields the protein CASSLLGRRETQYF.

The chain is built from TRBV6-5 and TRBJ1-5; D is perhaps TRBD1 (5 bases). CDR3 size: 15 residues. Trimming removed 6 bases at V and 3 bases at J, with 15 bases between. Per germline, CDR1 MNHEY and CDR2 SVGAGI. Here the CDR3 DNA reads TGTGCCAGCAGACCGATTGTGGGGCTCAATCAGCCCCAGCATTTT. Its translation: CASRPIVGLNQPQHF.

Only one count was recorded for this clone. The gene calls are TRBV27 and TRBJ1-3; 7 positions match TRBD1. CDR1 is MNHEY, CDR2 SMNVEV, per germline (reference sequence). The CDR3 is 17 amino acids. Unmatched junction bases numbered 10, after V lost 5 bases and J lost 0 bases. The CDR3 here is CASSPRDSFISGNTIYF. For the CDR3, the DNA is TGTGCCAGCAGTCCCCGGGACAGCTTTATCTCTGGAAACACCATATATTTT.